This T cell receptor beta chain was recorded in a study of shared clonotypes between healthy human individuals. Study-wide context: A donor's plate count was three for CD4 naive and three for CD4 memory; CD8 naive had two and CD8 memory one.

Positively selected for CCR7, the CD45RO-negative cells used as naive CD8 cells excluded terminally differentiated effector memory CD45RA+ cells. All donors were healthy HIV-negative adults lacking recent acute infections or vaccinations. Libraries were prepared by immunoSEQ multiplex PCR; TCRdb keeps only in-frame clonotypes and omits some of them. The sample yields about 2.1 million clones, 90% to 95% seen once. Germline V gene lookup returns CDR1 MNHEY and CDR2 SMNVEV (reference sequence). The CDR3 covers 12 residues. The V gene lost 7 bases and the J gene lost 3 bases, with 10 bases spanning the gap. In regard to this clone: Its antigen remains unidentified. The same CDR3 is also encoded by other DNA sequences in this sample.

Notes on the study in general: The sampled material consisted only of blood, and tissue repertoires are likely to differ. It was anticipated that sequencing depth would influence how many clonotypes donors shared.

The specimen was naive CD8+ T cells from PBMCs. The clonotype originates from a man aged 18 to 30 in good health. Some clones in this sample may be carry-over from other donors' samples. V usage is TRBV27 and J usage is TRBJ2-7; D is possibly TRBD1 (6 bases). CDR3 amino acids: CASTTGGYEQYF. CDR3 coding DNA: TGTGCCAGCACGACAGGTGGCTACGAGCAGTACTTC.